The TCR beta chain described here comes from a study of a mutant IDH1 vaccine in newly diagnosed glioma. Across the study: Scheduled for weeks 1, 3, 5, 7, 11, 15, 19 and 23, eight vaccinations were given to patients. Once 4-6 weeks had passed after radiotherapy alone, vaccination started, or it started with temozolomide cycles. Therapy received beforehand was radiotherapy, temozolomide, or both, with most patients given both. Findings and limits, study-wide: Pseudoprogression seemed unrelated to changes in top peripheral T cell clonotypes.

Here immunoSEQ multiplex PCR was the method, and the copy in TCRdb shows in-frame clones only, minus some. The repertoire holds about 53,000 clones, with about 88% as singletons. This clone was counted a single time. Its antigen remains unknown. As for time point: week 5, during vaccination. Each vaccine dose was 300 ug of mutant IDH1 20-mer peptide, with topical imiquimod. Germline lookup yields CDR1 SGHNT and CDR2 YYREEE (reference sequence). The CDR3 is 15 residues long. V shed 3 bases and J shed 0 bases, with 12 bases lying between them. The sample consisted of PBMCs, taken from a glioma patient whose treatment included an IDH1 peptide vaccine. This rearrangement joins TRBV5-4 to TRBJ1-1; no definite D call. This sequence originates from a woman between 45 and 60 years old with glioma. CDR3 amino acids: CASSSNKNMNTEAFF. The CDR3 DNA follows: TGTGCCAGCAGCTCGAACAAAAACATGAACACTGAAGCTTTCTTT.